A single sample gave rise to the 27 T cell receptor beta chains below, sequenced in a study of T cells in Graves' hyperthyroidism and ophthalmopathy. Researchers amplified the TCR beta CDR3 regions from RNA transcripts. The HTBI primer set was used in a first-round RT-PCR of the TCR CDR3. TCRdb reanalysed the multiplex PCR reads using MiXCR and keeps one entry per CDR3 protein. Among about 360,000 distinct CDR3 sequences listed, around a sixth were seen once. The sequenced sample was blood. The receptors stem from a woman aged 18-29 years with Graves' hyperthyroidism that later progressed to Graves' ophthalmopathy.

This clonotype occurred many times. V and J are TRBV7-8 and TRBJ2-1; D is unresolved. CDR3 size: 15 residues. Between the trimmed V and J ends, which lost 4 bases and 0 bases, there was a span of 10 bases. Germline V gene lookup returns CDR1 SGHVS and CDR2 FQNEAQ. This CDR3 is CASSSSASSYNEQFF. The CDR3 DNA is TGTGCCAGCAGCTCGAGCGCGAGCTCCTACAATGAGCAGTTCTTC.

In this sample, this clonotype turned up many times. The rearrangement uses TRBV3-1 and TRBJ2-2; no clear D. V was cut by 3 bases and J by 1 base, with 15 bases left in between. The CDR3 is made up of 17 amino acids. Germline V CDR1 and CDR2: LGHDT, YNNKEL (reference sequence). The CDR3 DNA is TGTGCCAGCAGCCACCCCCTAGGAACGGAGAACACCGGGGAGCTGTTTTTT. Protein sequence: CASSHPLGTENTGELFF.

This chain's CDR3 is CATSSDSGRASETQYF. The CDR3 coding sequence is TGTGCCACCAGCAGTGATAGCGGGAGGGCTTCGGAAACCCAGTACTTC. This chain connects TRBV15 to TRBJ2-5, with 11 bases identical to TRBD2. Germline CDR1 is LNHNV and CDR2 is YYDKDF (reference sequence). This CDR3 is 16 amino acids long. Trimming removed 3 bases from V and 8 bases from J; junction bases left unmatched: 11. The full variable domain, rest sourced from reference TRBV15 and TRBJ2-5, is DAMVIQNPRYQVTQFGKPVTLSCSQTLNHNVMYWYQQKSSQAPKLLFHYYDKDFNNEADTPDNFQSRRPNTSFCFLDIRSPGLGDTAMYLCATSSDSGRASETQYFGPGTRLLVL.

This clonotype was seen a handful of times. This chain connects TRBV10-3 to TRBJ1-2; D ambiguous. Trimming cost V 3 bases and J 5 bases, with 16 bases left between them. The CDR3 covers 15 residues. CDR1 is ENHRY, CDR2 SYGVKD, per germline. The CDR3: CAISDSAAVVYGYTF. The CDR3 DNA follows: TGTGCCATCAGTGATAGTGCCGCAGTCGTTTATGGCTACACCTTC.

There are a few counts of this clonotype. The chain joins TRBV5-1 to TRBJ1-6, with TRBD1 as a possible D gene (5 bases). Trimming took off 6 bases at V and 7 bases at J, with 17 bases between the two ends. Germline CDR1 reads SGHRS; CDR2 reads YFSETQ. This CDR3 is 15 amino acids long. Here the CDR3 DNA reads TGCGCCAGCACCCCGGGGGACGAGGGAAATTCACCCCTCCACTTT. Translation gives CASTPGDEGNSPLHF.

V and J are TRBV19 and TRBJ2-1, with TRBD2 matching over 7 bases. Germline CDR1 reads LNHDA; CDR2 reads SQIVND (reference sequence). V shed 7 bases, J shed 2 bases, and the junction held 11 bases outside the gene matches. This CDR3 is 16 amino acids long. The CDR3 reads CASMFHGGGTYNEQFF. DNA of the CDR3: TGTGCCAGTATGTTTCATGGCGGGGGAACCTACAATGAGCAGTTCTTC.

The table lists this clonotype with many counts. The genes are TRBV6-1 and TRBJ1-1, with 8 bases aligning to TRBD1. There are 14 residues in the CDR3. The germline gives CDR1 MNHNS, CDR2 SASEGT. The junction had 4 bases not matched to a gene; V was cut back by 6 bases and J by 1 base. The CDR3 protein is CASRRQGSNTEAFF. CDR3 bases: TGTGCCAGCAGGCGACAGGGGTCGAACACTGAAGCTTTCTTT.

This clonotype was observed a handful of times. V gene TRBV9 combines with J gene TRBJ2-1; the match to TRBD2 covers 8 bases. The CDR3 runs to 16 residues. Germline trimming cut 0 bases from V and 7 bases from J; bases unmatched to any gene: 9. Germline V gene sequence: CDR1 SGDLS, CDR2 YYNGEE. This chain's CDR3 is CASSVALTSGTNEQFF. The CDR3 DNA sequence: TGTGCCAGCAGCGTAGCTCTAACTAGCGGTACTAATGAGCAGTTCTTC.

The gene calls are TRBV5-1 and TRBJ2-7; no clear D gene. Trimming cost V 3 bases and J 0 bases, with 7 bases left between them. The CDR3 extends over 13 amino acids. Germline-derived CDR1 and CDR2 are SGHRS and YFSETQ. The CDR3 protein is CASSSYSSYEQYF. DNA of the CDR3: TGCGCCAGCAGCTCCTATTCCTCCTACGAGCAGTACTTC.

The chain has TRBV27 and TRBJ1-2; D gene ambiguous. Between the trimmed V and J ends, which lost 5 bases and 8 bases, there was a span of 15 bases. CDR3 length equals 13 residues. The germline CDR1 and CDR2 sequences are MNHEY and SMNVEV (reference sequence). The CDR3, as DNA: TGTGCCAGCAGTCCGAGAGGTGGGTTGGGCTACACCTTC. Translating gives CASSPRGGLGYTF.

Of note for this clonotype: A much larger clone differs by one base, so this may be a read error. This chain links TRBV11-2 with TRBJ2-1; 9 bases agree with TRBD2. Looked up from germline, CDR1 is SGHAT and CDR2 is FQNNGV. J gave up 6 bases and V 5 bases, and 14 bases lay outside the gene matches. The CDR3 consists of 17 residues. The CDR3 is CASSRLSAGGPFNEQFF. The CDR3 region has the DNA TGTGCCAGCAGCCGCCTTTCGGCGGGAGGGCCATTCAATGAGCAGTTCTTC.

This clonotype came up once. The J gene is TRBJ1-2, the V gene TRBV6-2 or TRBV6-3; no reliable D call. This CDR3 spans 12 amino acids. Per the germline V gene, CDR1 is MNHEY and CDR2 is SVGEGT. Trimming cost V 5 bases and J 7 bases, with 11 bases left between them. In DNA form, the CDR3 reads TGTGCCAGCAGTCGGGGTAGCTCTGGCTACACCTTC. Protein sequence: CASSRGSSGYTF.

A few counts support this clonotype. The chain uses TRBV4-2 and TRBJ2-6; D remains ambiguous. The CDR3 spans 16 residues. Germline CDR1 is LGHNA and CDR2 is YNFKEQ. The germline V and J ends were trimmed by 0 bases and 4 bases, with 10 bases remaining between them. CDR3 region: CASSQDRAGGANVLTF. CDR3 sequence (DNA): TGTGCCAGCAGCCAAGATCGAGCCGGCGGGGCCAACGTCCTGACTTTC.

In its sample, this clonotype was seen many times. CDR3 DNA: TGTGCCAGCAGCCAAGTTTCAGGGGCGGGTGAGCAGTTCTTC. Its translation: CASSQVSGAGEQFF. The gene calls are TRBV3-1 and TRBJ2-1; D perhaps matches TRBD1 (6 bases). V lost 1 base and J lost 9, with 13 bases in between. Germline V gene data show CDR1 as LGHDT and CDR2 as YNNKEL (reference sequence). The CDR3 loop spans 14 amino acids.

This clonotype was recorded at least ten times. CDR3 loop: CASSYPRLAGPTDTQYF. CDR3 coding DNA: TGTGCCAGCAGCTACCCTCGACTAGCGGGACCCACAGATACGCAGTATTTT. The chain joins TRBV11-2 to TRBJ2-3, with 11 nucleotides matching TRBD2. This CDR3 region has 17 residues. The ends lost 4 bases at V and 2 bases at J; junction bases unmatched: 8. Germline assignment: CDR1 SGHAT and CDR2 FQNNGV. The whole variable domain, remainder taken from reference TRBV11-2 and TRBJ2-3, is EAGVAQSPRYKIIEKRQSVAFWCNPISGHATLYWYQQILGQGPKLLIQFQNNGVVDDSQLPKDRFSAERLKGVDSTLKIQPAKLEDSAVYLCASSYPRLAGPTDTQYFGPGTRLTVL.

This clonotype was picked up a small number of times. For the CDR3, the DNA is TGTGCCAGCACACATAGCGGGAGCCCCCAGTTGACCCAGTACTTC. Encoded protein: CASTHSGSPQLTQYF. The chain carries TRBV12-3 or TRBV12-4 and TRBJ2-5; 9 bases align to TRBD2. The CDR3 has 15 amino acids. The V gene end was trimmed by 7 bases and the J gene end by 7 bases; junction bases not matched to a gene: 13.

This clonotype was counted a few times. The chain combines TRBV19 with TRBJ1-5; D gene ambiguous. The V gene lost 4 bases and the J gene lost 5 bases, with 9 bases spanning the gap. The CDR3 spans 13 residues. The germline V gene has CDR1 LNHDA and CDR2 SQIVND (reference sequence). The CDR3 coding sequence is TGTGCCAGTAGTAGACCAGACTATCAGCCCCAGCATTTT. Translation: CASSRPDYQPQHF.

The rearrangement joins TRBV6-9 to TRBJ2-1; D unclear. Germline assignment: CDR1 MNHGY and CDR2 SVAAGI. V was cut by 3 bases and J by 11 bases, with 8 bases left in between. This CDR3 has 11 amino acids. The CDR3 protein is CASSYATKQFF. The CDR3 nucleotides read TGTGCCAGCAGTTACGCCACGAAGCAGTTCTTC.

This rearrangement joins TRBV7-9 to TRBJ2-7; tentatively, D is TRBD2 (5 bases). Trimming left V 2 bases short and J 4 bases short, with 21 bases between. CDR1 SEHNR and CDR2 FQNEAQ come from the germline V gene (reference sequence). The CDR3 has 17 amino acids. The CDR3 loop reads CASSLLIGPSSGYEQYF. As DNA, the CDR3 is TGTGCCAGCAGCTTATTAATCGGCCCCTCGTCGGGGTACGAGCAGTACTTC.

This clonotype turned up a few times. The CDR3 loop is CASSSGQQDTQYF. Here the CDR3 DNA reads TGTGCCAGTAGTTCCGGACAACAAGATACGCAGTATTTT. The rearrangement links TRBV19 to TRBJ2-3, with D perhaps TRBD1 (5 bases). The CDR3 has 13 residues. V dropped 5 bases and J dropped 5 bases, with 11 bases sitting between them. Germline lookup yields CDR1 LNHDA and CDR2 SQIVND (reference sequence).

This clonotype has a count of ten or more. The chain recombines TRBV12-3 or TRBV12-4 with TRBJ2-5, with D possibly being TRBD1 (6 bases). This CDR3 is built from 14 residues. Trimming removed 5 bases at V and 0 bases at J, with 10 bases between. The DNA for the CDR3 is TGTGCCAGCAGTCTAGGACAGTACCAAGAGACCCAGTACTTC. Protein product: CASSLGQYQETQYF.

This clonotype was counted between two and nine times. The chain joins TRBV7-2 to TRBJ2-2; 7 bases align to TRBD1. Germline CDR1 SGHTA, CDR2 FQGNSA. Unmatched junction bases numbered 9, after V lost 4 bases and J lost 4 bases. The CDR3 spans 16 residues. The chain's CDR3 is CASSSMDRLSTGELFF. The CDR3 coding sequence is TGTGCCAGCAGCTCAATGGACAGGTTAAGCACCGGGGAGCTGTTTTTT.

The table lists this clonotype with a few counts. In DNA form, the CDR3 reads TGTGCCAGCAGTGGCGGGACTAGCGAAGGCAATGAGCAGTTCTTC. Its translation: CASSGGTSEGNEQFF. This chain uses TRBV6-4 with TRBJ2-1; TRBD2 matches 10 bases. This CDR3 spans 15 amino acids. The germline gives CDR1 MRHNA, CDR2 SNTAGT. V was clipped by 4 bases and J by 6 bases; unmatched bases: 6.

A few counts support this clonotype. The CDR3 DNA sequence: TGTGCCAGCAGCCAAGACGGCGGGCTTCTCACAGATACGCAGTATTTT. This encodes CASSQDGGLLTDTQYF. The chain is built from TRBV14 and TRBJ2-3; D might be TRBD2 (5 bases). Trimming cost V 0 bases and J 2 bases, with 12 bases left between them. The CDR3 spans 16 residues. The germline V gene has CDR1 SGHDN and CDR2 FVKESK.

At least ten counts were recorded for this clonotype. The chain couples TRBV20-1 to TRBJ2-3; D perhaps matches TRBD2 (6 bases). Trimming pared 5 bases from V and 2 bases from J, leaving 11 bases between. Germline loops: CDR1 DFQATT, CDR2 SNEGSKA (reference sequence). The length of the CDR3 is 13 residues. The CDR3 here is CSAGRRDTDTQYF. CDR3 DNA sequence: TGCAGTGCTGGGCGGCGGGACACAGATACGCAGTATTTT.

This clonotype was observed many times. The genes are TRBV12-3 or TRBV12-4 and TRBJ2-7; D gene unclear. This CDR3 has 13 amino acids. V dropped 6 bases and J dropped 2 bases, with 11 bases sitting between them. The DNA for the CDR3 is TGTGCCAGCAGCAAACAAGGCCCCTACGAGCAGTACTTC. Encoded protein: CASSKQGPYEQYF.

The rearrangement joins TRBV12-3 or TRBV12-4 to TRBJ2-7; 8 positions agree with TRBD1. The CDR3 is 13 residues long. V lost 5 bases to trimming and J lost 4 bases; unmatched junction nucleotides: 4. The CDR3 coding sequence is TGTGCCAGCAGTCCGACAGGGGTGTACGAGCAGTACTTC. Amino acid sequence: CASSPTGVYEQYF.